The 6 T cell receptor beta chains in this list originate from one sample, sequenced in a study of T cells in Graves' hyperthyroidism and ophthalmopathy. Amplified TCR beta CDR3 regions derived from RNA transcripts. With the HTBI primer set, the TCR CDR3 went through a first round of RT-PCR. TCRdb re-derived calls from the multiplex PCR reads in MiXCR, one entry per CDR3 protein. The sample records 350,000 or so distinct CDR3 sequences, roughly 23% being singletons. The sequenced sample was blood. The receptors derive from a woman aged 45-65 years with Graves' hyperthyroidism.

This clonotype was observed at least ten times. The chain combines TRBV6-6 with TRBJ1-4, with 7 bases that match TRBD1. This CDR3 contains 14 residues. Germline V gene data show CDR1 as MNHNY and CDR2 as SVGAGI (reference sequence). The junction had 2 bases not matched to a gene; V was cut back by 2 bases and J by 5 bases. CDR3 nucleotides: TGTGCCAGCAGTTACCCGGGACAGAATGAAAAACTGTTTTTT. This encodes CASSYPGQNEKLFF.

This clonotype was seen ten or more times. V usage is TRBV11-3 and J usage is TRBJ2-3, with D tentatively TRBD1 or TRBD2 (6 bases each). This CDR3 comprises 17 residues. V was cut by 5 bases and J by 6 bases, with 24 bases left in between. CDR1 is SGHNT, CDR2 YENEEA, per germline. Here the CDR3 reads CASSPTPGGVKGDTQYF. The CDR3 bases are TGTGCCAGCAGCCCCACTCCCGGGGGCGTAAAGGGCGATACGCAGTATTTT.

With regard to this clonotype: A much larger clone lies one base from this, so it may be a read error. The rearrangement joins TRBV11-2 to TRBJ2-1, with TRBD2 matching over 9 bases. Germline V gene sequence: CDR1 SGHAT, CDR2 FQNNGV. The CDR3 is 16 amino acids. The CDR3 loop reads CAGSLVDAGGPDEQFF. The CDR3 DNA follows: TGTGCCGGCAGCTTAGTAGACGCGGGAGGGCCCGATGAGCAGTTCTTC.

V usage is TRBV4-1 and J usage is TRBJ2-2; D remains unclear. Trimming left V 1 base short and J 1 base short, with 13 bases between. Germline values: CDR1 MGHRA, CDR2 YSYEKL. This CDR3 spans 17 amino acids. The CDR3 is CASSQVKWARNTGELFF. The CDR3 coding sequence is TGCGCCAGCAGCCAAGTTAAATGGGCCAGGAACACCGGGGAGCTGTTTTTT.

In this sample, this clonotype turned up many times. The chain joins TRBV6-2 or TRBV6-3 to TRBJ2-7; D may match TRBD1 or TRBD2 (5 bases each). From germline, CDR1 is MNHEY and CDR2 SVGEGT. This CDR3 is built from 14 residues. Trimming cost V 6 bases and J 1 base, with 13 bases left between them. The CDR3, as DNA: TGTGCCAGCAGCTCCCTGGGACGGTCCTACGAGCAGTACTTC. Residues: CASSSLGRSYEQYF.

This clonotype was picked up many times. The genes are TRBV5-1 and TRBJ2-7; 8 bases are shared with TRBD1. The J segment lost 5 bases and the V segment lost 4 bases, leaving 11 bases of the junction unmatched. The CDR3 contains 15 residues. Per germline, CDR1 SGHRS and CDR2 YFSETQ. CDR3 bases: TGCGCCAGCAGCAGACCCAGACAGGGGACCGACGAGCAGTACTTC. It specifies CASSRPRQGTDEQYF. Supplemented by reference TRBV5-1 and TRBJ2-7, the full variable domain reads KAGVTQTPRYLIKTRGQQVTLSCSPISGHRSVSWYQQTPGQGLQFLFEYFSETQRNKGNFPGRFSGRQFSNSRSEMNVSTLELGDSALYLCASSRPRQGTDEQYFGPGTRLTVT.